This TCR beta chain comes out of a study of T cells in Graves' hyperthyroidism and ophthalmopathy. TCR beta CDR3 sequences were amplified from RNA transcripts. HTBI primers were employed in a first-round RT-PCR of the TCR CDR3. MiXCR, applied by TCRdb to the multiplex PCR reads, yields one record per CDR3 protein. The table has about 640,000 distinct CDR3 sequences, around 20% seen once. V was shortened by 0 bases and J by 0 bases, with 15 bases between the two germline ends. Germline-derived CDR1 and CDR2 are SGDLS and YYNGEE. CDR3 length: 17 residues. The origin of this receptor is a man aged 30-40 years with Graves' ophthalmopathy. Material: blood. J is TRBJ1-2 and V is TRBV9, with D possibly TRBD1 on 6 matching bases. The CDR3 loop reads CASSVAGTAGANYGYTF. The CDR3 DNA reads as TGTGCCAGCAGCGTAGCGGGTACGGCAGGGGCTAACTATGGCTACACCTTC.